Listed below are T cell receptor beta chains from one sample, sequenced in a study of shared clonotypes between healthy human individuals. Method: immunoSEQ multiplex PCR; TCRdb's copy keeps in-frame clones and lacks some. Seen here are some 89,000 clones, roughly 69% observed once, and the top ten hold roughly 40%. Sequencing input: memory CD8+ T cells sorted from blood. These receptors were taken from a man aged 25-40 years in good health. The CDR3 runs from the conserved cysteine through the conserved F or W. D genes are given only for firm matches. For some rows the clone size is stated as once, few or many, or as a class when expanded; others skip it.

abundance | len | j_gene | v_gene | d_gene | CDR3nt | CDR3aa
many | 13 | TRBJ2-7 | TRBV27 | - | TGTGCCAGCGGAGCAGCCCAGAGTTACGAGCAGTACTTC | CASGAAQSYEQYF
- | 17 | TRBJ1-2 | TRBV11-2 | TRBD1 | TGTGCCAGCAGCTTAGACTTTGGACAGGGGGTGATCTATGGCTACACCTTC | CASSLDFGQGVIYGYTF
- | 17 | TRBJ2-1 | TRBV19 | - | TGTGCCAGTAGTATAGATGTAGAGCGACCTCTCAACAATGAGCAGTTCTTC | CASSIDVERPLNNEQFF
- | 13 | TRBJ1-1 | TRBV2 | - | TGTGCCAGCAGCCGTCAGGGCAACACTGAAGCTTTCTTT | CASSRQGNTEAFF
- | 17 | TRBJ2-3 | TRBV9 | - | TGTGCCAGCAGCGCCCTCGGGACGGGCCCTAGCACAGATACGCAGTATTTT | CASSALGTGPSTDTQYF
- | 15 | TRBJ2-6 | TRBV19 | - | TGTGCCAGTAGCTCCCAACCGGCCGGGGCCAACGTCCTGACTTTC | CASSSQPAGANVLTF
- | 16 | TRBJ2-1 | TRBV7-9 | TRBD2 | TGTGCCAGCAGCCTGCTTGGACTAGCGGGTTACAATGAGCAGTTCTTC | CASSLLGLAGYNEQFF
few | 18 | TRBJ2-6 | TRBV7-9 | - | TGTGCCAGCAGCTTAGTCCCGGGACACGACTCTGGGGCCAACGTCCTGACTTTC | CASSLVPGHDSGANVLTF
- | 15 | TRBJ2-7 | TRBV13 | TRBD1 | TGTGCCAGCAGCGCCTATCCTGGGACAGGGCGCGAGCAGTACTTC | CASSAYPGTGREQYF
- | 14 | TRBJ2-7 | TRBV7-8 | - | TGTGCCAGCAGCTTAGCGGGTTGGTCCTACGAGCAGTACTTC | CASSLAGWSYEQYF
- | 14 | TRBJ1-1 | TRBV6-1 | - | TGTGCCAGCAGCTGGAGGGGCCCGAACACTGAAGCTTTCTTT | CASSWRGPNTEAFF
- | 15 | TRBJ2-7 | TRBV7-2 | TRBD1 | TGTGCCAGCAGCACCTACAGGGGCGGCCCCTACGAGCAGTACTTC | CASSTYRGGPYEQYF
- | 17 | TRBJ1-5 | TRBV27 | - | TGTGCCAGCAGTACCCGGTGGGCCACCCCCTCGGAATGGCCCCAGCATTTT | CASSTRWATPSEWPQHF
- | 14 | TRBJ1-1 | TRBV5-4 | - | TGTGCCAGCAGCTGGGGAGCGGTGAACACTGAAGCTTTCTTT | CASSWGAVNTEAFF
- | 13 | TRBJ2-1 | TRBV27 | - | TGTGCCAGCCAGACTAGTCTGGACAATGAGCAGTTCTTC | CASQTSLDNEQFF
few | 12 | TRBJ1-2 | TRBV5-5 | - | TGTGCCAGCAGCTTGGCCGGGAATGGCTACACCTTC | CASSLAGNGYTF
few | 14 | TRBJ2-3 | TRBV25-1 | - | TGTGCCAGCAGTGAACGGAACAGCCCAGATACGCAGTATTTT | CASSERNSPDTQYF
- | 15 | TRBJ2-1 | TRBV6-1 | TRBD2 | TGTGCCAGCAGTGAGGAACTAGCGAGTTACAATGAGCAGTTCTTC | CASSEELASYNEQFF
- | 16 | TRBJ2-3 | TRBV9 | - | TGTGCCAGCAGCGGGGTTTTGGCTCTAGCCTCAGATACGCAGTATTTT | CASSGVLALASDTQYF
- | 15 | TRBJ1-5 | TRBV4-1 | - | TGCGCCAGCAGCCAAGATATGGGGGCCAATCAGCCCCAGCATTTT | CASSQDMGANQPQHF
many | 12 | TRBJ2-7 | TRBV6-5 | - | TGTGCCAGCAAGGGAACTGGGTACGAGCAGTACTTC | CASKGTGYEQYF
few | 15 | TRBJ2-3 | TRBV6-4 | TRBD2 | TGTGCCAGCAGCCGGACTAGCGGGAGCACAGATACGCAGTATTTT | CASSRTSGSTDTQYF
- | 12 | TRBJ1-3 | TRBV28 | - | TGTGCCAGCAGTTCAATCGATGACACCATATATTTT | CASSSIDDTIYF
- | 18 | TRBJ1-5 | TRBV15 | - | TGTGCCACCAGCAGCCACGAGGGTGACAGAACGGTCGATCAGCCCCAGCATTTT | CATSSHEGDRTVDQPQHF
many | 14 | TRBJ1-5 | TRBV7-8 | TRBD1 | TGTGCCAGCAGCCTCCGAGGGGGCGAACAGCCCCAGCATTTT | CASSLRGGEQPQHF
- | 15 | TRBJ2-5 | TRBV27 | - | TGTGCCAGCAGGAATACCTACAGGGACTCGGAGACCCAGTACTTC | CASRNTYRDSETQYF
- | 16 | TRBJ2-7 | TRBV9 | TRBD1 | TGTGCCAGCAGCACATCTACGGGACAGGGGACCTACGAGCAGTACTTC | CASSTSTGQGTYEQYF
- | 11 | TRBJ1-1 | TRBV28 | - | TGTGCCAGCGGGAGGAACACTGAAGCTTTCTTT | CASGRNTEAFF
few | 14 | TRBJ2-6 | TRBV2 | TRBD1 | TGTGCCAGCAGTGCTAGACAGGGTAGCAACGTCCTGACTTTC | CASSARQGSNVLTF
- | 14 | TRBJ2-1 | TRBV27 | - | TGTGCCAGCAGTTTAGCCGGATCCTACAATGAGCAGTTCTTC | CASSLAGSYNEQFF
- | 12 | TRBJ2-1 | TRBV28 | - | TGTGCCAGCAGTCCCAACGACGGTGGGCAGTTCTTC | CASSPNDGGQFF
- | 16 | TRBJ2-1 | TRBV5-1 | TRBD2 | TGCGCCAGCAGCTTGTCCCCTAGCGGGGATTACAATGAGCAGTTCTTC | CASSLSPSGDYNEQFF
- | 13 | TRBJ2-1 | TRBV6-5 | - | TGTGCCAGCACCCCCCAGGGTAACAATGAGCAGTTCTTC | CASTPQGNNEQFF
- | 15 | TRBJ1-1 | TRBV28 | - | TGTGCCAGCAGTTTAGACCCCGGACAGAACACTGAAGCTTTCTTT | CASSLDPGQNTEAFF
- | 12 | TRBJ2-7 | TRBV2 | - | TGTGCCAGCAGTGACTTAACCTACGAGCAGTACTTC | CASSDLTYEQYF
- | 13 | TRBJ2-1 | TRBV7-3 | - | TGTGCCAGCAGCTTAACCATGGGTCATGAGCAGTTCTTC | CASSLTMGHEQFF
- | 16 | TRBJ1-1 | TRBV28 | TRBD1 | TGTGCCAGCACTGATTTGGGACAGGGGTTGAACACTGAAGCTTTCTTT | CASTDLGQGLNTEAFF
- | 15 | TRBJ2-7 | TRBV7-3 | TRBD2 | TGTGCCAGCAGCTTAGAACTAGCGGGTTACTACGAGCAGTACTTC | CASSLELAGYYEQYF
- | 15 | TRBJ2-7 | TRBV7-8 | TRBD1 | TGTGCCAGCAGCTTCACAGGGGGCTGGCTGGACGAGCAGTACTTC | CASSFTGGWLDEQYF
many | 14 | TRBJ1-2 | TRBV7-9 | - | TGTGCCAGCACCCCAGGGGAAGGGGGCTATGGCTACACCTTC | CASTPGEGGYGYTF
- | 15 | TRBJ2-1 | TRBV14 | - | TGTGCCAGCAGCCACCTCGGGACCGACCTAGATGAGCAGTTCTTC | CASSHLGTDLDEQFF
- | 20 | TRBJ2-1 | TRBV28 | TRBD2 | TGTGCCACCTCCGGGGTAGCGGGAGATAAGACAAGAGCGCTGCGGGATGAGCAGTTCTTC | CATSGVAGDKTRALRDEQFF
- | 14 | TRBJ1-2 | TRBV7-9 | - | TGTGCCAGCAGCCGTAGCGGACAGAACTATGGCTACACCTTC | CASSRSGQNYGYTF
few | 12 | TRBJ2-7 | TRBV10-3 | - | TGTGCCATCAGTGAGTCGAAGGGCGAGCAGTACTTC | CAISESKGEQYF
few | 16 | TRBJ1-2 | TRBV5-1 | TRBD1 | TGCGCCAGCAGCCCAAAGGACAGGGGGTTGGCTAATGGCTACACCTTC | CASSPKDRGLANGYTF
few | 16 | TRBJ1-1 | TRBV28 | - | TGTGCCAGCAGTTTATTCGCCGCGGGGAGGGCCACTGAAGCTTTCTTT | CASSLFAAGRATEAFF
few | 15 | TRBJ2-7 | TRBV10-2 | TRBD2 | TGCGCCAGCAGCTCCGGGACTAGCGGGAGCAGCGAGCAGTACTTC | CASSSGTSGSSEQYF
- | 17 | TRBJ1-4 | TRBV15 | TRBD1 | TGTGCCACCAGCAGAGCCGGGACAGGGGTTCCTAATGAAAAACTGTTTTTT | CATSRAGTGVPNEKLFF
- | 15 | TRBJ2-5 | TRBV6-5 | - | TGTGCCAGCAGTTACGGCTCACTCGGGATTGAGACCCAGTACTTC | CASSYGSLGIETQYF
few | 14 | TRBJ2-7 | TRBV21-1 | - | TGTGCCAGCACCGAGCGACCTAGCGGCTACGAGCAGTACTTC | CASTERPSGYEQYF
- | 15 | TRBJ2-5 | TRBV29-1 | TRBD2 | TGCAGCGTTGATTCTAGCGGGAGGGCCCCGAAGACCCAGTACTTC | CSVDSSGRAPKTQYF